This is a list of T cell receptor beta chains from one sample in a study of beta chain features in type 1 diabetes. Using immunoSEQ multiplex PCR, the repertoire was profiled, and TCRdb retains in-frame clones only, with some absent. The sample records under 200,000 clones, over 7.5% being singletons. Sequences were obtained from central memory CD4+ T cells from blood. These receptors all come from a woman between 18 and 29 years old in good health. The CDR3 runs from the conserved cysteine through the conserved F or W. A D gene is named only where the DNA matches it firmly. Some rows have no size entry. The others give once, few or many, or a class for an expanded clone.

CDR3 length	D gene	V gene	clone size	J gene	CDR3 protein	CDR3 DNA
15	TRBD2	TRBV7-8	few	TRBJ2-2	CASSPSGGRAGELFF	TGTGCCAGCAGCCCCTCGGGAGGGCGAGCCGGGGAGCTGTTTTTT
15	TRBD2	TRBV2	few	TRBJ2-7	CASSNPGLAVYEQYF	TGTGCCAGCAGTAACCCGGGACTAGCCGTCTACGAGCAGTACTTC
15	TRBD2	TRBV30	few	TRBJ2-2	CAWRGAGGWGGELFF	TGTGCCTGGAGAGGAGCGGGGGGCTGGGGCGGGGAGCTGTTTTTT
14	TRBD1	TRBV29-1	few	TRBJ1-1	CSVGGGQGATEAFF	TGCAGCGTGGGGGGGGGACAGGGTGCCACTGAAGCTTTCTTT
14	TRBD1	TRBV5-6	few	TRBJ1-2	CASRDRGLDYGYTF	TGTGCCAGCAGGGACAGGGGGCTTGATTATGGCTACACCTTC
15	NA	TRBV2	NA	TRBJ1-6	CASFMGRSYNSPLHF	TGTGCCAGCTTTATGGGCAGATCCTATAATTCACCCCTCCACTTT
14	NA	TRBV5-8	few	TRBJ1-1	CASSYGVLNTEAFF	TGTGCCAGCAGCTACGGAGTTTTGAACACTGAAGCTTTCTTT
14	NA	TRBV5-1	few	TRBJ2-1	CASSWGLPGNEQFF	TGCGCCAGCAGCTGGGGCCTCCCCGGCAATGAGCAGTTCTTC
16	TRBD1	TRBV27	few	TRBJ2-7	CASSSPRDRHRYEQYF	TGTGCCAGCAGTTCTCCTAGGGACAGGCACCGTTACGAGCAGTACTTC
15	TRBD1	TRBV4-1	NA	TRBJ2-5	CASSQDWLGGETQYF	TGCGCCAGCAGCCAAGATTGGCTAGGGGGCGAGACCCAGTACTTC
14	NA	TRBV5-1	few	TRBJ1-4	CASSLLAGNEKLFF	TGCGCCAGCAGCTTGTTGGCAGGGAATGAAAAACTGTTTTTT
16	NA	TRBV4-2	NA	TRBJ1-6	CASSQDWAGPDSPLHF	TGTGCCAGCAGCCAAGATTGGGCAGGGCCAGACTCACCCCTCCACTTT
14	NA	TRBV30	few	TRBJ2-7	CAWGMGLISYEQYF	TGTGCCTGGGGGATGGGACTTATCTCCTACGAGCAGTACTTC
12	NA	TRBV4-3	NA	TRBJ1-1	CASSRTQGTAFF	TGCGCCAGCAGCCGCACACAGGGTACAGCTTTCTTT
12	NA	TRBV25-1	NA	TRBJ2-5	CASSELAETQYF	TGTGCCAGCAGTGAATTAGCGGAGACCCAGTACTTC
13	NA	TRBV18	few	TRBJ1-1	CASSNDKNTEAFF	TGTGCCAGCTCAAACGACAAGAACACTGAAGCTTTCTTT
12	NA	TRBV30	many	TRBJ2-1	CAWSGTGSGQFF	TGTGCCTGGAGTGGCACAGGGTCAGGTCAGTTCTTC
14	NA	TRBV11-1	NA	TRBJ1-6	CASSLVALNSPLHF	TGTGCCAGCAGCTTAGTGGCTTTGAATTCACCCCTCCACTTT
18	TRBD1	TRBV9	few	TRBJ1-1	CASSDSTGRGGQGPEAFF	TGTGCCAGCAGCGACTCCACAGGGCGTGGGGGACAGGGGCCTGAAGCTTTCTTT
14	NA	TRBV4-1	NA	TRBJ2-3	CASSQQLRGDTQYF	TGCGCCAGCAGCCAACAGTTGCGCGGAGATACGCAGTATTTT
16	TRBD1	TRBV11-2	few	TRBJ2-6	CASSSAGTAGANVLTF	TGTGCCAGCAGCTCCGCCGGGACAGCTGGGGCCAACGTCCTGACTTTC
14	TRBD2	TRBV5-1	NA	TRBJ2-1	CASSPSGLANEQFF	TGCGCCAGCAGCCCCTCGGGACTAGCTAATGAGCAGTTCTTC
14	NA	TRBV6-5	few	TRBJ2-2	CASEKRIGAGELFF	TGTGCCAGCGAGAAGAGGATAGGGGCCGGGGAGCTGTTTTTT
17	NA	TRBV27	few	TRBJ1-3	CASSLRHRASSGNTIYF	TGTGCCAGCAGTTTAAGGCACAGGGCGAGCTCTGGAAACACCATATATTTT
17	TRBD2	TRBV5-1	few	TRBJ2-1	CASSRGLAGGTYNEQFF	TGCGCCAGCAGCCGCGGACTAGCGGGAGGGACTTACAATGAGCAGTTCTTC
13	TRBD1	TRBV7-9	NA	TRBJ1-1	CASSLTGGTEAFF	TGTGCCAGCAGCTTAACAGGGGGCACTGAAGCTTTCTTT
15	TRBD2	TRBV5-1	NA	TRBJ2-1	CASSSLAGAINEQFF	TGCGCCAGCAGCTCACTAGCGGGAGCAATCAATGAGCAGTTCTTC
15	TRBD1	TRBV5-1	NA	TRBJ1-2	CASSSPDRGHHGYTF	TGCGCCAGCAGCTCCCCGGACAGGGGGCATCATGGCTACACCTTC
16	TRBD1	TRBV7-2	NA	TRBJ2-7	CASSTQRTGGSYEQYF	TGTGCCAGCAGCACCCAACGGACAGGGGGCAGCTACGAGCAGTACTTC
15	TRBD1	TRBV2	few	TRBJ1-6	CARDSSGTVGSPLHF	TGTGCCAGGGACTCTTCCGGGACAGTTGGTTCACCCCTCCACTTT
15	NA	TRBV7-3	NA	TRBJ2-5	CASSPRGGDQETQYF	TGTGCCAGCAGCCCGAGAGGGGGGGACCAAGAGACCCAGTACTTC
15	TRBD1	TRBV6-6	NA	TRBJ2-1	CASSRTGRAYNEQFF	TGTGCCAGCAGCCGGACAGGGCGCGCCTACAATGAGCAGTTCTTC
15	TRBD2	TRBV27	few	TRBJ2-3	CASSSSGVSTDTQYF	TGTGCCAGCAGTTCCAGCGGGGTGAGCACAGATACGCAGTATTTT
13	NA	TRBV7-2	few	TRBJ1-1	CASSLTPRREAFF	TGTGCCAGCAGCTTAACCCCGAGGAGAGAAGCTTTCTTT
13	NA	TRBV29-1	few	TRBJ2-1	CSVRWSSYNEQFF	TGCAGCGTTCGCTGGAGCTCCTACAATGAGCAGTTCTTC
13	TRBD1	TRBV11-1	few	TRBJ2-1	CASSFDRANEQFF	TGTGCCAGCAGCTTTGACAGGGCCAATGAGCAGTTCTTC
15	NA	TRBV19	few	TRBJ2-7	CASSMMAGTLEAQYF	TGTGCCAGTAGTATGATGGCGGGGACCCTAGAGGCGCAGTACTTC
15	TRBD2	TRBV5-6	few	TRBJ2-3	CASRPPAGDTDTQYF	TGTGCCAGCAGACCGCCTGCGGGGGACACAGATACGCAGTATTTT
13	NA	TRBV11-2	NA	TRBJ2-7	CASSLRRGTEQYF	TGTGCCAGCAGCTTAAGACGCGGGACTGAGCAGTACTTC
14	NA	TRBV4-1	few	TRBJ1-5	CASGNRASRQPQHF	TGCGCCAGCGGGAACAGGGCATCACGGCAGCCCCAGCATTTT
15	TRBD1	TRBV30	few	TRBJ1-4	CAWGTGGTTNEKLFF	TGTGCCTGGGGCACAGGGGGCACAACTAATGAAAAACTGTTTTTT
15	TRBD1	TRBV11-2	few	TRBJ2-2	CASRLPGQETGELFF	TGTGCCAGCAGACTTCCGGGACAGGAGACCGGGGAGCTGTTTTTT
13	NA	TRBV2	NA	TRBJ2-7	CASKSDNSYEQYF	TGTGCCAGCAAGTCAGACAACTCCTACGAGCAGTACTTC
14	NA	TRBV27	NA	TRBJ1-6	CASSFQGNNSPLHF	TGTGCCAGCAGTTTCCAGGGTAATAATTCACCCCTCCACTTT
14	TRBD2	TRBV19	NA	TRBJ2-5	CASSTGTSAKTQYF	TGTGCCAGTAGTACGGGGACTAGCGCGAAGACCCAGTACTTC
14	TRBD1	TRBV23-1	many	TRBJ1-4	CASSHVGQNEKLFF	TGCGCCAGCAGTCATGTGGGACAGAATGAAAAACTGTTTTTT
14	TRBD2	TRBV5-6	NA	TRBJ2-3	CASSLAGTTDTQYF	TGTGCCAGCAGCTTAGCGGGGACCACAGATACGCAGTATTTT
14	NA	TRBV9	NA	TRBJ2-2	CASSVEPSGGELFF	TGTGCCAGCAGCGTAGAGCCCTCGGGCGGGGAGCTGTTTTTT
14	NA	TRBV30	many	TRBJ1-1	CAWASGRVATEAFF	TGTGCCTGGGCCTCGGGAAGGGTGGCCACTGAAGCTTTCTTT